The sequence of this TCR beta chain was determined in a study of T cell changes during pregnancy in multiple sclerosis. This CDR3 comprises 15 residues. J was trimmed by 4 bases and V by 4 bases; bases with no gene match: 8. CDR1 SGDLS and CDR2 YYNGEE come from the germline V gene. Assay: immunoSEQ multiplex PCR; the TCRdb copy retains only in-frame clones and omits some. The repertoire holds tens of thousands of clones, with under 95% as singletons. The V call is TRBV9, the J call TRBJ1-1; TRBD1 aligns across 9 bases. The TCR originated in a female donor with multiple sclerosis, enrolled in a pregnancy study. This specimen was peripheral blood, taken before pregnancy. The CDR3 nucleotides are TGTGCCAGCAGCCCACCGGGACAGGGCGTCACTGAAGCTTTCTTT. This gives the protein CASSPPGQGVTEAFF.